These 12 T cell receptor beta chains originate from one sample sequenced in a study of technical replicates of blood from several donors. Method: immunoSEQ multiplex PCR; TCRdb's copy keeps in-frame clones and lacks some. This sample yields about 84,000 clones, of which about nine tenths are seen a single time; under 0.3% belongs to the top ten. The sequencing sample was made of T cells isolated from PBMCs. These receptors were collected from a human donor in good health.

V and J are TRBV19 and TRBJ2-5; TRBD2 aligns across 10 bases. V dropped 2 bases and J dropped 1; count of bases not matched to a gene: 1. CDR3 size: 15 residues. In germline, CDR1 is LNHDA, CDR2 SQIVND (reference sequence). CDR3 coding DNA: TGTGCCAGTAGTATACGGACTAGCGGCCAAGAGACCCAGTACTTC. This translates into CASSIRTSGQETQYF.

V usage is TRBV13 and J usage is TRBJ2-7; 8 nucleotides line up with TRBD1. J gave up 1 base and V 5 bases, and 4 bases lay outside the gene matches. Per germline, CDR1 PRHDT and CDR2 FYEKMQ (reference sequence). The CDR3 runs to 14 residues. CDR3 region: CASSLTGGSYEQYF. The CDR3 bases are TGTGCCAGCAGCCTTACAGGGGGGTCCTACGAGCAGTACTTC.

CDR3 DNA: TGCAGCGTTGAAGCTGACAGGGGGCCGAACTATGGCTACACCTTC. Amino acids: CSVEADRGPNYGYTF. The genes are TRBV29-1 and TRBJ1-2, with 10 bases aligning to TRBD1. Trimming removed 1 base from V and 2 bases from J; junction bases left unmatched: 4. The CDR3 is 15 amino acids. CDR1 is SQVTM and CDR2 is ANQGSEA in the germline V gene.

This chain links TRBV2 with TRBJ2-5, with 12 bases that match TRBD2. The germline gives CDR1 SNHLY, CDR2 FYNNEI. The trim removed 6 bases at V and 7 bases at J, leaving 12 bases unmatched. This CDR3 contains 16 residues. DNA of the CDR3: TGTGCCAGCAGAGTGACTAGCGGGGGCACCTATGGGACCCAGTACTTC. The encoded protein is CASRVTSGGTYGTQYF.

This clone has a single count. As DNA, the CDR3 is TGTGCCAGCAGCCACGGGGGAAGCACAGATACGCAGTATTTT. Translation: CASSHGGSTDTQYF. The genes are TRBV28 and TRBJ2-3; possibly TRBD2 for D (6 bases). Per the germline V gene, CDR1 is MDHEN and CDR2 is SYDVKM. V gave up 6 bases and J gave up 0 bases, with 10 bases separating them. The CDR3 consists of 14 residues.

The chain joins TRBV27 to TRBJ1-1; 8 bases map to TRBD1. Germline values: CDR1 MNHEY, CDR2 SMNVEV (reference sequence). V dropped 5 bases and J dropped 0; count of bases not matched to a gene: 11. This CDR3 contains 17 residues. The DNA for the CDR3 is TGTGCCAGCAGTCCTGGACAGGGTACTTGGATGAACACTGAAGCTTTCTTT. It codes for CASSPGQGTWMNTEAFF.

The chain links TRBV14 to TRBJ2-7; D possibly corresponds to TRBD1 (5 bases). The CDR3 is 14 residues long. Germline loops: CDR1 SGHDN, CDR2 FVKESK. Deletions cut 1 base from V and 5 bases from J, with 12 bases between. The CDR3 sequence: CASSQVSGFDEQYF. The CDR3 nucleotides are TGTGCCAGCAGCCAAGTTTCAGGGTTCGACGAGCAGTACTTC.

The chain employs TRBV18 and TRBJ2-7; D gene ambiguous. Germline V gives CDR1 KGHSH, CDR2 LQKENI. With 2 bases removed from V and 6 bases from J, the gap between germline ends came to 8 bases. The CDR3 runs to 12 residues. The CDR3 DNA sequence: TGTGCCAGCTCACCAGTCGGTGTCGAGCAGTACTTC. Translation: CASSPVGVEQYF.

The chain recombines TRBV27 with TRBJ2-1, with TRBD2 matching over 9 bases. In germline, CDR1 is MNHEY, CDR2 SMNVEV (reference sequence). The CDR3 runs 14 residues. V dropped 6 bases and J dropped 5; count of bases not matched to a gene: 5. This CDR3 is CASSRTSVNNEQFF. The CDR3 nucleotides read TGTGCCAGCAGCCGGACTAGCGTTAACAATGAGCAGTTCTTC.

The chain carries TRBV7-2 and TRBJ2-3, with 12 bases that match TRBD2. CDR3 length equals 18 residues. V shed 5 bases and J 4 bases; nucleotides not matched to a gene: 13. Germline V gene sequence: CDR1 SGHTA, CDR2 FQGNSA. DNA for the CDR3: TGTGCCAGCAGCCAACAAGCACTAGCGGGGGGTGAGGCAGATACGCAGTATTTT. It is translated as CASSQQALAGGEADTQYF.

The rearrangement uses TRBV2 and TRBJ2-5, with 8 nucleotides matching TRBD1. The length of the CDR3 is 10 residues. Germline loops: CDR1 SNHLY, CDR2 FYNNEI. V shed 10 bases and J 7 bases; nucleotides not matched to a gene: 2. This CDR3 reads CANGQGTQYF. The CDR3 region has the DNA TGTGCCAACGGACAGGGGACCCAGTACTTC.

This clone was seen a single time. The genes are TRBV30 and TRBJ1-3, with D possibly matching TRBD1 (6 bases). The CDR3 is 15 residues long. Germline V gene data show CDR1 as GTSNPN and CDR2 as SVGIG (reference sequence). V lost 3 bases and J 4 bases, leaving 16 bases between the germline ends. CDR3 in DNA: TGTGCCTGGAGCCAGGGGTTTTGGGGAGGAAACACCATATATTTT. Encoded protein: CAWSQGFWGGNTIYF.